This T cell receptor beta chain is from a study of T cell changes during pregnancy in multiple sclerosis. V lost 3 bases to trimming and J lost 6 bases; unmatched junction nucleotides: 10. The CDR3 covers 15 residues. Germline V gene data show CDR1 as SGHDT and CDR2 as YYEEEE. TCRdb's copy holds only in-frame clones and misses some; the assay was immunoSEQ multiplex PCR. Found here are some 40,000 clones, roughly 90% of them singletons; the top ten hold about 4%. This clonotype was obtained from a female donor with multiple sclerosis, enrolled in a pregnancy study. Sequenced material: CD8+ T cells from peripheral blood mononuclear cells, taken in the first trimester of pregnancy. The chain has TRBV5-6 and TRBJ2-7; 9 nucleotides align to TRBD2. For the CDR3, the DNA is TGTGCCAGCAGCTACCCGGGACTAGCCTCGTTCGAGCAGTACTTC. Translated: CASSYPGLASFEQYF.